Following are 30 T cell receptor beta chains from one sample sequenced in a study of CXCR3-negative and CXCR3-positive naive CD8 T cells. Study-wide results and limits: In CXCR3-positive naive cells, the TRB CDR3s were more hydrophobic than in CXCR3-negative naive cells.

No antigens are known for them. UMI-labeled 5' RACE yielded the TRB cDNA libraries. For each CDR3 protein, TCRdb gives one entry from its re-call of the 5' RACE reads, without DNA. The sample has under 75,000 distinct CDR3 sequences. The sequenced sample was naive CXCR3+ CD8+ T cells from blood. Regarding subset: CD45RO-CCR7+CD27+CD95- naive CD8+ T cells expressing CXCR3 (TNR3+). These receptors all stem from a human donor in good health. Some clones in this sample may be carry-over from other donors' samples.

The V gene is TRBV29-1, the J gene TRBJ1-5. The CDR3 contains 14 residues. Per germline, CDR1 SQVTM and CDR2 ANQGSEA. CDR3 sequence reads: CSVSWGLSNQPQHF.

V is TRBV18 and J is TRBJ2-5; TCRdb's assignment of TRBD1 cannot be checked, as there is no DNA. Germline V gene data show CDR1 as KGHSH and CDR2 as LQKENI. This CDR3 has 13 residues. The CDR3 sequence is CAGRFPLEETQYF.

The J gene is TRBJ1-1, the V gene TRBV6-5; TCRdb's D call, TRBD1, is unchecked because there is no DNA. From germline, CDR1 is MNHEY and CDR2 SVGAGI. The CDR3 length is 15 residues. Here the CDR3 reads CASSYLGPGNTEAFF.

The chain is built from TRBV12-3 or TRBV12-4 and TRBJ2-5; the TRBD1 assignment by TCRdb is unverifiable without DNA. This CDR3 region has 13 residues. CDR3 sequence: CASSLTGEETQYF.

The chain's CDR3 is CASSSYEGIYNSPLHF. The V call is TRBV7-9, the J call TRBJ1-6. The V gene's germline CDR1 is SEHNR and CDR2 FQNEAQ (reference sequence). This CDR3 comprises 16 residues.

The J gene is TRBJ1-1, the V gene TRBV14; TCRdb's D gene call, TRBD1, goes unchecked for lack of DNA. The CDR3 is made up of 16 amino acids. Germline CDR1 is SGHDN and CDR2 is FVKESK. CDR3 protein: CASSQDGTLRYTEAFF.

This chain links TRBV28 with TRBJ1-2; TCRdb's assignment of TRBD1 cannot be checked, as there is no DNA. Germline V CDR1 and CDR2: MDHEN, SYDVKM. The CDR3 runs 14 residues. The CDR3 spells CASSNQGSLYGYTF.

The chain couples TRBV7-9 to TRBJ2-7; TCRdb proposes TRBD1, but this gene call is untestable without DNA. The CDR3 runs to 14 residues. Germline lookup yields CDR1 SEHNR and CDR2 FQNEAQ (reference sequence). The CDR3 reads CASRRQGDTYEQYF.

The CDR3 loop reads CASSLSSGREEKGEAFF. V usage is TRBV12-3 or TRBV12-4 and J usage is TRBJ1-1. This CDR3 is 17 amino acids long.

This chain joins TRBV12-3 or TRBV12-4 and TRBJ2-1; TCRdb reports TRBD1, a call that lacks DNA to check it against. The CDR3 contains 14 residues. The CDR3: CASSPPGTLNEQFF.

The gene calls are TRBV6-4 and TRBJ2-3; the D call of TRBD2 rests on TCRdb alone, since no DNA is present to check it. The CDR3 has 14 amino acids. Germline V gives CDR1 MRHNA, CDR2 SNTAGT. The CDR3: CASSATSVTDTQYF.

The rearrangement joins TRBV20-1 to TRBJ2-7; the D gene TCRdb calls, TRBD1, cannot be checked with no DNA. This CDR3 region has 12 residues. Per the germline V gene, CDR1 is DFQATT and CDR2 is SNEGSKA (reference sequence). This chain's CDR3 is CSARGIGHEQYF.

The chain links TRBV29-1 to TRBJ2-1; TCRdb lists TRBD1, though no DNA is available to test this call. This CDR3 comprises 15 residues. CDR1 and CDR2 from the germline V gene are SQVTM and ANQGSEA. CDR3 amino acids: CSGGPTPLSGNEQFF.

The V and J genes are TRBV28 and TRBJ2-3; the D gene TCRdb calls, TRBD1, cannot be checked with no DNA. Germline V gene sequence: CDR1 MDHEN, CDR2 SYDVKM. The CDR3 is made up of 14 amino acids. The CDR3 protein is CASSTRGLTDTQYF.

The CDR3 sequence: CSADDRTINYGYTF. The chain carries TRBV20-1 and TRBJ1-2; TCRdb calls TRBD1, which cannot be checked without DNA. The CDR3 runs to 14 residues. Looked up from germline, CDR1 is DFQATT and CDR2 is SNEGSKA (reference sequence).

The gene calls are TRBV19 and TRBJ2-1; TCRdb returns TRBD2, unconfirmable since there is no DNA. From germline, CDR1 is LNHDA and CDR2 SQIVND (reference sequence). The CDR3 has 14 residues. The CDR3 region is CASSSGGAGNEQFF.

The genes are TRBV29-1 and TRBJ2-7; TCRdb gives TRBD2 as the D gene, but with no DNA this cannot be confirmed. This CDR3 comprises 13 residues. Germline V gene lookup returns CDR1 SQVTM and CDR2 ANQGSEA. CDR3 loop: CSVEGGFSYEQYF.

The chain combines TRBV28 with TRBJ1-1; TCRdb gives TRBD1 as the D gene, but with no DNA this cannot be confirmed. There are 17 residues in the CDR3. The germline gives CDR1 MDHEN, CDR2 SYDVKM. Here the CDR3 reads CASSFPTTGGGRTEAFF.

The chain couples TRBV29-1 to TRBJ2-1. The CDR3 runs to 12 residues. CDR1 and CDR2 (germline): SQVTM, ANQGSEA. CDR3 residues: CSVAWQLNEQFF.

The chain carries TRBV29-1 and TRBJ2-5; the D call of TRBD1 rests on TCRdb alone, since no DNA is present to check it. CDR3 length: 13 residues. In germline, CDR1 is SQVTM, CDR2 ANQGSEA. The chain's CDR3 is CSVEGANQETQYF.

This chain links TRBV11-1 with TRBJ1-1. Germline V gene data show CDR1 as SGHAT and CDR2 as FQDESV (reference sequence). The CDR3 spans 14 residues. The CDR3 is CASSPEGMNTEAFF.

CDR3 residues: CSARDLSGGPYEQYF. The V and J genes are TRBV20-1 and TRBJ2-7; TCRdb selects TRBD1, and the lack of DNA leaves this call unchecked. The V gene's germline CDR1 is DFQATT and CDR2 SNEGSKA (reference sequence). The CDR3 runs 15 residues.

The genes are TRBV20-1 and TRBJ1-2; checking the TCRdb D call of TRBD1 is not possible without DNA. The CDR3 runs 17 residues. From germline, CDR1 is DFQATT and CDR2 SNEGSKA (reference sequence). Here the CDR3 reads CSANAVGGQGVSYGYTF.

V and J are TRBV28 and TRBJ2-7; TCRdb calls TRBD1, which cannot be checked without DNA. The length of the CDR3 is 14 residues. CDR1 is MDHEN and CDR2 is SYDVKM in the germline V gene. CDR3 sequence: CASRPGQGTYEQYF.

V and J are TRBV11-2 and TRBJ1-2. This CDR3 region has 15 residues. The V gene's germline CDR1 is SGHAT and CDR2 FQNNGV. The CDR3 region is CASSWAGGSHYGYTF.

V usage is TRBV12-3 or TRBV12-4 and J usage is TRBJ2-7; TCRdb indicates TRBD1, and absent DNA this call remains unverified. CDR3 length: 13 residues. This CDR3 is CASSRQRGLEQYF.

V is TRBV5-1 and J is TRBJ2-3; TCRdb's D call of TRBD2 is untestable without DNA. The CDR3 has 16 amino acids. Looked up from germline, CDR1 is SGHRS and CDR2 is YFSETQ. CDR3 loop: CASSLSRSGGTDTQYF.

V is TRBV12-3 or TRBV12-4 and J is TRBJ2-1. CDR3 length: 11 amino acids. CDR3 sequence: CASLGYNEQFF.

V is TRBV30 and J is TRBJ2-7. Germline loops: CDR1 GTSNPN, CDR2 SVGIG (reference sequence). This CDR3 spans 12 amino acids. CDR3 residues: CAWSATIYEQYF.

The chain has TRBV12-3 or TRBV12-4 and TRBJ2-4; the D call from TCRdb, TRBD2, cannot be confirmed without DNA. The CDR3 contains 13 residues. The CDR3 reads CASSSGTTVIQYF.